The T cell receptor beta chain under discussion was sequenced for a study of human T cells and chemical hapten exposure. About the research overall: Patch tests put 0.01% DPC on the upper back, read at 6 days. Patients, largely female, had alopecia areata, totalis or universalis. Study outcomes and limitations: As patch test score rose, PT1 expanded TCR counts tended to rise as well.

TCRdb re-called the RACE reads through MiXCR, storing one row per CDR3 protein. Of around 100,000 distinct CDR3 sequences detected, 11% appear once; the ten largest clones hold roughly 3.3%. Specified time point: patch test 1, 2 weeks after DPC sensitization. Treatment denoted: therapeutic diphenylcyclopropenone sensitization with weekly scalp DPC. V was clipped by 0 bases and J by 5 bases, with 13 bases between them. This CDR3 spans 15 amino acids. Germline CDR1 and CDR2: MNHEY and SVGEGT. Note on this clonotype: What it binds is unknown.

J is TRBJ2-5 and V is TRBV6-2 or TRBV6-3; the D is unclear. Sequencing used whole blood, obtained in connection with sensitization to the hapten diphenylcyclopropenone (DPC). This receptor was taken from a woman between 40 and 55 years old with alopecia areata. Some clones in this sample may be carry-over from other donors' samples. This CDR3 reads CASSYSRIPGETQYF. The CDR3, as DNA: TGTGCCAGCAGTTACTCGAGGATACCTGGGGAGACCCAGTACTTC.